This T cell receptor beta chain emerged from a study of blood T cell repertoires in COVID-19. Study-level information: The origin of the acute and convalescent COVID-19 samples was the United States, Italy and Spain. T cells, B-cell-depleted T cells, or PBMCs supplied cDNA or gDNA.

Source study methods: Nucleated cell number was recorded as an estimate derived from reference gene primer amplification. The data were produced by immunoSEQ multiplex PCR, yet TCRdb's version contains in-frame clones alone and is incomplete. The V and J calls and clone size are taken from that table; D and trimming were inferred from the DNA. The sample lists roughly 130,000 clones, just under 85% seen once, with 16% in the top ten. V was trimmed by 8 bases and J by 4 bases, leaving 20 bases between them. Germline CDR1 MNHNY, CDR2 SVGAGI (reference sequence). There are 15 residues in the CDR3. This clone was seen a few times.

This receptor was taken from a woman in her fifties or sixties with acute or convalescent COVID-19. The chain joins TRBV6-6 to TRBJ1-2; D uncertain. The source material was peripheral blood. Written as DNA, the CDR3 is TGTGCCAGCGATTTTCAAGAGGCGGGTACCTATGGCTACACCTTC. It codes for CASDFQEAGTYGYTF.